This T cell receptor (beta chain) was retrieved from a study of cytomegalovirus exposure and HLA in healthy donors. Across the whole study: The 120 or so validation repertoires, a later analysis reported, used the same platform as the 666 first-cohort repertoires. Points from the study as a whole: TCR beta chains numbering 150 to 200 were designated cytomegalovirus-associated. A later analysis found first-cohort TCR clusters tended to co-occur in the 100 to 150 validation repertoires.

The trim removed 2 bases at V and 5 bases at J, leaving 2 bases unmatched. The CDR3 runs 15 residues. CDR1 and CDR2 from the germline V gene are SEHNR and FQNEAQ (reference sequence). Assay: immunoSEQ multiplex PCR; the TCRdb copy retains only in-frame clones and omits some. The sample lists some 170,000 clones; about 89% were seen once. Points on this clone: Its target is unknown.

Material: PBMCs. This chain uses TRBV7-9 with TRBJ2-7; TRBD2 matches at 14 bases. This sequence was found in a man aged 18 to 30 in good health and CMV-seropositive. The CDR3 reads CASSLPGLAGDEQYF. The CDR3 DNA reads TGTGCCAGCAGCTTACCGGGACTAGCGGGAGACGAGCAGTACTTC.